Listed below are T cell receptor beta chains from one sample, sequenced in a study of breast tumors, draining lymph nodes, adjacent tissues. In TCRdb, the multiplex PCR reads were re-called with MiXCR into one record per CDR3 protein. The sample holds around 250,000 distinct CDR3 sequences; 34% are singletons and the top ten take over 3.5%. Source material: axillary lymph node tissue. Source of these receptors: a female donor with breast cancer. Some clones in this sample may be carry-over from other donors' samples. CDR3s include the opening cysteine and the closing phenylalanine or tryptophan. The D gene is left open where the match is weak. Some rows mark clone size as missing; the rest say once, few, many or name a class of expanded clone.

v_gene,d_gene,abundance,j_gene,CDR3nt,CDR3aa
TRBV12-3/TRBV12-4,TRBD1,many,TRBJ1-3,TGTGCCAGCAGTTTTGGCAGGGGGCTAATAAACACCATATATTTT,CASSFGRGLINTIYF
TRBV14,.,.,TRBJ2-7,TGTGCCAGCAGCCAGGGACCGGGACATATCCTTACCTCCGAGCAGTACTTC,CASSQGPGHILTSEQYF
TRBV15,.,.,TRBJ1-6,TGTGCCACCAGCAGAAGGACGGATCGAAACTCACCCCTCCACTTT,CATSRRTDRNSPLHF
TRBV2,.,.,TRBJ1-3,TGTGCCAGCAGCCCTCGGACAGCCTCTGGAAACACCATATATTTT,CASSPRTASGNTIYF
TRBV5-1,.,.,TRBJ1-6,TGCGCCAGCAGCTTGGGAATGGAGGGGAGCTTAGATTCACCCCTCCACTTT,CASSLGMEGSLDSPLHF
TRBV11-3,.,many,TRBJ2-5,TGTGCCAGCAGCTTAGGGATGGGGGCGGCCCAAGAGACCCAGTACTTC,CASSLGMGAAQETQYF
TRBV14,.,many,TRBJ1-2,TGTGCCAGCAGCTGGGGACGCTCCTACACCTTC,CASSWGRSYTF
TRBV5-8,.,many,TRBJ2-6,TGTGCCAGCAGCTTCCAACGCTCTGGGGCCAACGTCCTGACTTTC,CASSFQRSGANVLTF
TRBV29-1,TRBD1,.,TRBJ1-3,TGCAGCGTTCGGGTGACAGGGGATTACACCATATATTTT,CSVRVTGDYTIYF
TRBV9,.,many,TRBJ2-7,TGTGCCAGCAGCGCCTTCGAGCAGTACTTC,CASSAFEQYF
TRBV7-9,TRBD1,many,TRBJ2-2,TGTGCCAGCAGCTCTTGGACAGGTGCGAACACCGGGGAGCTGTTTTTT,CASSSWTGANTGELFF
TRBV20-1,.,many,TRBJ2-1,TGCAGTGCTAGAGGAATAGGCCAGCCCCTCTACAATGAGCAGTTCTTC,CSARGIGQPLYNEQFF
TRBV13,TRBD2,.,TRBJ2-1,TGTGCCAGCAGCTTACTTGGGAGCGGGGGACGGAATGAGCAGTTCTTC,CASSLLGSGGRNEQFF
TRBV5-6,.,many,TRBJ1-2,TGTGCCAGCAGCTTGTTGTGGGGGGCTGTAGGCTACACCTTC,CASSLLWGAVGYTF
TRBV24-1,TRBD1,many,TRBJ2-5,TGTGCCACCAGTGACGTTACAGGGGGCGCTTATGAGACCCAGTACTTC,CATSDVTGGAYETQYF
TRBV20-1,.,many,TRBJ2-3,TGCAGTGCTCCTCTTTTTGGAGGGGCACCAGATACGCAGTATTTT,CSAPLFGGAPDTQYF
TRBV7-3,TRBD2,many,TRBJ2-3,TGTGCCAGCAGCCTAGGGTTAGCGGGATTGCCAGATACGCAGTATTTT,CASSLGLAGLPDTQYF
TRBV6-5,.,few,TRBJ2-6,TGTGCCAGCAGTCACCAAGGGCGGAGCTCTGGGGCCAACGTCCTGACTTTC,CASSHQGRSSGANVLTF
TRBV12-5,.,many,TRBJ2-7,TGTGCTAGTGGTCCCGAGAGCTACTCCTACGAGCAGTACTTC,CASGPESYSYEQYF
TRBV7-2,.,many,TRBJ2-3,TGTGCCAGCAGCCCTACCGGGTCTCAAGATACGCAGTATTTT,CASSPTGSQDTQYF
TRBV27,.,.,TRBJ1-6,TGTGCCAGCAGTCAAGGACTCGAGGGATCCTATAATTCACCCCTCCACTTT,CASSQGLEGSYNSPLHF
TRBV29-1,.,.,TRBJ2-2,TGCAGCGTACGGGTCCCACCGAACACCGGGGAGCTGTTTTTT,CSVRVPPNTGELFF
TRBV5-1,TRBD1,many,TRBJ2-7,TGCGCCAGCAGCTTGGCGACAGGGGGACCCTACGAGCAGTACTTC,CASSLATGGPYEQYF
TRBV28,.,few,TRBJ2-1,TGTGCCAGCAGCGGCTCCTACAATGAGCAGTTCTTC,CASSGSYNEQFF
TRBV24-1,.,few,TRBJ2-7,TGTGCCACCAGTGCAGGGTATCTCCACGAGCAGTACTTC,CATSAGYLHEQYF
TRBV29-1,.,many,TRBJ2-1,TGCAGCGTTCCTAATAGCGTCACCTACAATGAGCAGTTCTTC,CSVPNSVTYNEQFF
TRBV7-8,.,.,TRBJ1-4,TGTGCCAGCAGCCCCGTCCGAGGGGAAAAACTGTTTTTT,CASSPVRGEKLFF
TRBV7-2,TRBD1,.,TRBJ1-4,TGTGCCAGCAGCTTAGGCGGCACAGGGGATGAAAAACTGTTTTTT,CASSLGGTGDEKLFF
TRBV29-1,.,once,TRBJ2-7,TGCAGCGTTGCGTCTCAGTACAACTCCTACGAGCAGTACTTC,CSVASQYNSYEQYF
TRBV5-1,.,.,TRBJ2-5,TGCGCCAGCAGCTCTACTATGAGCGGGGAGACCCAGTACTTC,CASSSTMSGETQYF
TRBV12-3/TRBV12-4,.,.,TRBJ1-1,TGTGCCAGCACGGGAGGAACACCCAACACTGAAGCTTTCTTT,CASTGGTPNTEAFF
TRBV20-1,TRBD2,many,TRBJ2-2,TGCAGTGCTAGAGCTCGACTAGCGGGGGGCAGGGTCACCGGGGAGCTGTTTTTT,CSARARLAGGRVTGELFF
TRBV18,.,few,TRBJ2-3,TGTGCCAGCTCACCACCGAGTTCCGATACGCAGTATTTT,CASSPPSSDTQYF